Presented here are 14 T cell receptor beta chains from one specimen sequenced in a study of glioma-infiltrating T cells. TCR alpha and beta CDR3 regions were amplified from RNA using iRepertoire nested multiplex PCR. TCRdb processed the multiplex PCR reads anew with MiXCR; each CDR3 protein has one entry. Of approximately 190,000 distinct CDR3 sequences listed, approximately 30% are singletons. Sequencing was performed on glioma tissue, nonneoplastic brain tissue, or PBMCs (not recorded which). These receptors all come from a human donor with low-grade glioma or glioblastoma, undergoing nonglioma brain surgery, or in good health (not recorded which).

In this sample, this clonotype turned up many times. The chain is built from TRBV29-1 and TRBJ1-1; the D is unclear. The CDR3 has 12 amino acids. The germline V gene encodes CDR1 SQVTM and CDR2 ANQGSEA. V lost 4 bases, J lost 5 bases, and 11 bases lay in between. DNA of the CDR3: TGCAGCGTTGCTTCCGGGCGAACTGAAGCTTTCTTT. Translated, it gives CSVASGRTEAFF.

This clonotype was seen a few times. This sequence joins TRBV7-7 and TRBJ2-5; D is uncertain. V lost 1 base and J lost 5, with 11 bases in between. This CDR3 spans 14 amino acids. CDR1 and CDR2 from the germline V gene are SSHAT and FNYEAQ (reference sequence). In DNA, the CDR3 is TGTGCCAGCAGCTTAGACCCCCTCGGGGAGACCCAGTACTTC. As protein: CASSLDPLGETQYF. The full variable domain, with the rest looked up from reference TRBV7-7 and TRBJ2-5, is GAGVSQSPRYKVTKRGQDVTLRCDPISSHATLYWYQQALGQGPEFLTYFNYEAQPDKSGLPSDRFSAERPEGSISTLTIQRTEQRDSAMYRCASSLDPLGETQYFGPGTRLLVL.

There are many counts of this clonotype. This chain uses TRBV28 with TRBJ2-7; perhaps TRBD1 as D (5 bases). Trimming shortened V by 7 bases and J by 4 bases, and 14 bases separated the two germline ends. Germline V gene lookup returns CDR1 MDHEN and CDR2 SYDVKM. The CDR3 covers 13 residues. The CDR3 loop is CASTLGESYEQYF. As DNA, the CDR3 is TGTGCCAGCACCCTAGGGGAAAGTTACGAGCAGTACTTC.

In its sample, this clonotype was seen many times. The V call is TRBV6-1, the J call TRBJ2-7, with TRBD2 matching over 9 bases. The CDR3 loop spans 15 amino acids. With 3 bases clipped from V and 0 bases from J, the junction kept 3 bases outside the gene matches. CDR1 is MNHNS, CDR2 SASEGT, per germline. The CDR3 loop is CASSEDSGSSYEQYF. CDR3 sequence (DNA): TGTGCCAGCAGTGAGGATAGCGGGAGCTCCTACGAGCAGTACTTC.

With respect to this clonotype: One end of the junction fails to match germline, which may point to a read error. J is TRBJ1-3 and V is TRBV6-5, with D maybe TRBD1 (5 bases). CDR3 length equals 15 residues. Germline CDR1 MNHEY, CDR2 SVGAGI. In DNA, the CDR3 is TGTGCCAGCAGTTTCTTAGGGGTATCTGGAAACACCGTATATTTT. Its translation: CASSFLGVSGNTVYF.

Relative to its sample, this clonotype is medium-sized. This chain links TRBV6-2 or TRBV6-3 with TRBJ2-1, with 8 bases aligning to TRBD1. Germline V gene lookup returns CDR1 MNHEY and CDR2 SVGEGT. The CDR3 is made up of 15 amino acids. With 2 bases clipped from V and 6 bases from J, the junction kept 6 bases outside the gene matches. The DNA for the CDR3 is TGTGCCAGCAGTTACGAGGCGACAGGGGTCAATGAGCAGTTCTTC. As protein: CASSYEATGVNEQFF.

This clonotype has a count of ten or more. The V call is TRBV18, the J call TRBJ2-7; the D is unclear. V was shortened by 1 base and J by 5 bases, with 6 bases between the two germline ends. The CDR3 extends over 12 amino acids. Germline V gene data show CDR1 as KGHSH and CDR2 as LQKENI. The CDR3 bases are TGTGCCAGCTCACCACTGGATGACGAGCAGTACTTC. It encodes CASSPLDDEQYF.

This clonotype has a count of ten or more. J is TRBJ2-3 and V is TRBV5-8; no definite D call. The germline V gene has CDR1 SGHTS and CDR2 YDEGEE. The CDR3 has 12 amino acids. Between the trimmed V and J ends, which lost 4 bases and 8 bases, there was a span of 11 bases. CDR3 DNA sequence: TGTGCCAGCAGCCCTTCTTCGGTTACGCAGTATTTT. Translation gives CASSPSSVTQYF.

This clonotype was recorded a few times. This chain connects TRBV10-3 to TRBJ2-5; TRBD1 agrees at 7 bases. V gave up 8 bases and J gave up 3 bases; unmatched junction bases: 6. Germline V lookup: CDR1 ENHRY, CDR2 SYGVKD. The CDR3 totals 13 residues. The CDR3 loop is CAISGQTKETQYF. In DNA, the CDR3 is TGTGCCATCTCGGGACAGACAAAAGAGACCCAGTACTTC.

The V gene is TRBV19, the J gene TRBJ2-1; the match to TRBD2 covers 11 bases. With 3 bases clipped from V and 4 bases from J, the junction kept 11 bases outside the gene matches. The germline gives CDR1 LNHDA, CDR2 SQIVND (reference sequence). The CDR3 is 18 amino acids. Here the CDR3 reads CASSIWTSGPTGYNEQFF. CDR3 bases: TGTGCCAGTAGTATCTGGACTAGCGGGCCTACGGGTTACAATGAGCAGTTCTTC.

This clonotype was observed at least ten times. The rearrangement joins TRBV18 to TRBJ2-7; D is unclear. Germline assignment: CDR1 KGHSH and CDR2 LQKENI. V was cut by 2 bases and J by 9 bases, with 20 bases left in between. The CDR3 is 15 residues long. The CDR3 reads CASSPRLSEPWGQYF. CDR3 bases: TGTGCCAGCTCACCAAGGCTATCCGAACCCTGGGGGCAGTACTTC.

The table lists this clonotype with many counts. The chain uses TRBV18 and TRBJ2-7; the match to TRBD1 covers 8 bases. With V trimmed by 3 bases and J by 3 bases, 4 bases remained unmatched. Germline CDR1 and CDR2: KGHSH and LQKENI. The CDR3 covers 14 residues. The CDR3 DNA is TGTGCCAGCTCACCCACGGACAGGGACTACGAGCAGTACTTC. Its translation: CASSPTDRDYEQYF.

On this clonotype: Just one base apart from a much larger clone, this may be a read error. The chain links TRBV5-1 to TRBJ1-1; D is unresolved. V was trimmed by 5 bases and J by 1 base, leaving 9 bases between them. CDR3 length: 13 residues. Per the germline V gene, CDR1 is SGHRS and CDR2 is YFSETQ. The CDR3 DNA is TGCGCCAGCAGATTGTACGCGAACACTGAAGCTTTCTTT. Protein product: CASRLYANTEAFF.

The sample holds many counts of this clonotype. The gene calls are TRBV7-2 and TRBJ1-2; the D is unclear. Trimming removed 5 bases from V and 4 bases from J, with 14 bases in between. Per germline, CDR1 SGHTA and CDR2 FQGNSA. This CDR3 has 14 amino acids. The CDR3 region is CASSVVAEIYGYTF. CDR3 DNA sequence: TGTGCCAGCAGCGTAGTGGCTGAGATCTATGGCTACACCTTC.